Here is one T cell receptor beta chain with its context. Sequencing was performed with immunoSEQ multiplex PCR; in TCRdb, only in-frame clones are kept and a portion is missing. The profile shows under 150,000 clones, 88% of them singletons. This sample was included in a study of control samples from healthy donors and cancer patients. V was clipped by 5 bases and J by 0 bases, with 23 bases between them. Germline-derived CDR1 and CDR2 are SGHAT and FQNNGV. The CDR3 totals 18 residues. The chain is built from TRBV11-2 and TRBJ2-7, with TRBD2 as a possible D gene (6 bases). The specimen was blood. This clonotype originated in a woman aged 70 to 79 in good health. The CDR3 reads CASSPVGRGRGSSYEQYF. CDR3 DNA: TGTGCCAGCAGCCCCGTCGGTCGTGGACGGGGGAGCTCCTACGAGCAGTACTTC.